The 26 T cell receptor beta chains listed next were all sequenced from one sample in a study of early T cells in non-severe SARS-CoV-2 infection. One entry per CDR3 protein results from TCRdb running MiXCR on the 5' RACE reads. Of over 85,000 distinct CDR3 sequences in the sample, under 15% were seen once. Sequenced material: whole blood. Receptors originate from an adult who was a healthcare worker with PCR-confirmed SARS-CoV-2 infection or an uninfected control (not recorded which).

This clonotype occurred many times. V gene TRBV7-8 combines with J gene TRBJ2-3, with 13 bases aligning to TRBD2. This CDR3 has 20 amino acids. From germline, CDR1 is SGHVS and CDR2 FQNEAQ. The trim removed 5 bases at V and 6 bases at J, leaving 20 bases unmatched. This chain's CDR3 is CASSPQGRPTSGRAGDTQYF. The CDR3 DNA sequence: TGTGCCAGCAGCCCGCAGGGGCGACCAACTAGCGGGAGGGCCGGGGATACGCAGTATTTT.

This clonotype occurred many times. The CDR3 spells CAWSQGPGQPQHF. CDR3 bases: TGTGCCTGGAGTCAGGGCCCAGGTCAGCCCCAGCATTTT. The genes are TRBV30 and TRBJ1-5, with a possible D match to TRBD1 (5 bases). Deletions cut 2 bases from V and 6 bases from J, with 11 bases between. CDR1 and CDR2 (germline): GTSNPN, SVGIG (reference sequence). The CDR3 length is 13 residues.

This clonotype was counted only a few times. The rearrangement uses TRBV4-1 and TRBJ2-5; 10 bases line up with TRBD1. The CDR3 has 17 amino acids. The J segment lost 5 bases and the V segment lost 3 bases, leaving 12 bases of the junction unmatched. The germline V gene encodes CDR1 MGHRA and CDR2 YSYEKL. Here the CDR3 reads CASSHRQGAQRTETQYF. The CDR3, as DNA: TGCGCCAGCAGCCATCGACAGGGGGCGCAACGAACGGAGACCCAGTACTTC.

The sample holds a few counts of this clonotype. The CDR3: CASSQVGISYNEQFF. Here the CDR3 DNA reads TGCGCCAGCAGCCAAGTGGGAATCTCCTACAATGAGCAGTTCTTC. The chain is built from TRBV4-3 and TRBJ2-1; D is uncertain. Trimming removed 1 base from V and 0 bases from J, with 7 bases in between. The CDR3 is 15 amino acids. From germline, CDR1 is LGHNA and CDR2 YSLEER.

V gene TRBV7-9 combines with J gene TRBJ2-1, with TRBD1 identical over 7 bases. After removal of 5 bases from V and 6 bases from J, the junction contained 7 bases not matched to a gene. Germline V gives CDR1 SEHNR, CDR2 FQNEAQ (reference sequence). The CDR3 is made up of 14 amino acids. CDR3 region: CASSLEGAVNEQFF. The CDR3 DNA reads as TGTGCCAGCAGCCTTGAGGGGGCGGTCAATGAGCAGTTCTTC.

This clonotype was detected many times. The chain uses TRBV4-1 and TRBJ2-7, with 13 bases that match TRBD2. Germline loops: CDR1 MGHRA, CDR2 YSYEKL. CDR3 size: 17 residues. The V and J ends lost 3 bases and 3 bases, in that order; junction bases with no gene match: 8. CDR3 sequence: CASSQGTSGKWVYEQYF. Here the CDR3 DNA reads TGCGCCAGCAGCCAGGGGACTAGCGGGAAGTGGGTCTACGAGCAGTACTTC.

This clonotype came up many times. This chain uses TRBV18 with TRBJ2-4; perhaps D is TRBD1 or TRBD2 (5 bases each). The V end was cut by 3 bases, the J end by 11 bases, with 11 bases between. The CDR3 has 12 residues. Germline assignment: CDR1 KGHSH and CDR2 LQKENI. CDR3 residues: CASSPEPGLQYF. The CDR3 DNA sequence: TGTGCCAGCTCACCTGAACCGGGACTTCAGTACTTC.

The table lists this clonotype with a few counts. The J gene is TRBJ2-1, the V gene TRBV7-2; D gene ambiguous. The CDR3 has 14 amino acids. Germline CDR1 SGHTA, CDR2 FQGNSA. The V and J ends lost 6 bases and 0 bases respectively, with 9 bases between them. The CDR3 nucleotides read TGTGCCAGCAGTGAGAGGTTCTCCTACAATGAGCAGTTCTTC. Its translation is CASSERFSYNEQFF.

This clonotype was seen ten or more times. V is TRBV6-6 and J is TRBJ1-1; unclear D gene. Trimming removed 8 bases from V and 4 bases from J, with 11 bases in between. Germline CDR1 reads MNHNY; CDR2 reads SVGAGI (reference sequence). This CDR3 spans 12 amino acids. CDR3 bases: TGTGCCAGCCAGCAGGATCCCACTGAAGCTTTCTTT. Translation gives CASQQDPTEAFF.

The chain links TRBV4-2 to TRBJ2-1; no definite D call. Germline CDR1 LGHNA, CDR2 YNFKEQ. CDR3 length equals 13 residues. V was clipped by 11 bases and J by 2 bases, with 13 bases between them. In DNA, the CDR3 is TGTGCCGTAGCTGGCGCAACCTACAATGAGCAGTTCTTC. It specifies CAVAGATYNEQFF.

This clonotype was seen more than once but under ten times. J is TRBJ2-7 and V is TRBV28, with D unclear. Per the germline V gene, CDR1 is MDHEN and CDR2 is SYDVKM. V was shortened by 6 bases and J by 0 bases, with 9 bases between the two germline ends. The CDR3 contains 13 residues. The CDR3 is CASRAIDSYEQYF. The DNA for the CDR3 is TGTGCCAGCAGGGCCATCGACTCCTACGAGCAGTACTTC.

This clonotype was seen more than once but under ten times. This chain links TRBV6-2 or TRBV6-3 with TRBJ2-7; 7 bases map to TRBD1. The CDR3 sequence is 13 residues long. J gave up 3 bases and V 8 bases, and 7 bases lay outside the gene matches. Per the germline V gene, CDR1 is MNHEY and CDR2 is SVGEGT. CDR3 sequence reads: CASGRQGHYEQYF. The DNA for the CDR3 is TGTGCCAGCGGACGACAGGGTCACTACGAGCAGTACTTC.

This clonotype has a handful of counts. The chain carries TRBV23-1 and TRBJ2-7, with TRBD2 identical over 10 bases. TRBV23-1 is filed as an ORF, its function uncertain. After removal of 1 base from V and 2 bases from J, the junction contained 14 bases not matched to a gene. There are 19 residues in the CDR3. The CDR3 loop reads CASSQWESGRAGLAYEQYF. The CDR3 nucleotides are TGCGCCAGCAGTCAATGGGAGAGCGGGAGGGCTGGTTTAGCCTACGAGCAGTACTTC.

This clonotype was counted ten times or more. The chain joins TRBV6-2 or TRBV6-3 to TRBJ1-2; D uncertain. V was shortened by 6 bases and J by 4 bases, with 18 bases between the two germline ends. This CDR3 contains 15 residues. Germline V lookup: CDR1 MNHEY, CDR2 SVGEGT. CDR3 nucleotide sequence: TGTGCCAGCAGCGACACCCGAGGGAGTTCCTATGGCTACACCTTC. Amino acid sequence: CASSDTRGSSYGYTF.

This clonotype has only a few counts. This chain links TRBV25-1 with TRBJ2-5; D might be TRBD1 (6 bases). Trimming stripped 1 base from V and 3 bases from J, with 12 bases between. This CDR3 is built from 15 residues. Germline V gene lookup returns CDR1 MGHDK and CDR2 SYGVNS. The chain's CDR3 is CASSELGGRKETQYF. The CDR3 DNA sequence: TGTGCCAGCAGTGAATTAGGGGGACGCAAAGAGACCCAGTACTTC.

The chain has TRBV6-5 and TRBJ1-6, with D hard to call. CDR3 length: 13 residues. The germline CDR1 and CDR2 sequences are MNHEY and SVGAGI. Trimming pared 7 bases from V and 7 bases from J, leaving 11 bases between. As DNA, the CDR3 is TGTGCCAGCAACGGACGGGAAAATTCACCCCTCCACTTT. Its protein product is CASNGRENSPLHF.

This chain connects TRBV19 to TRBJ1-1; TRBD1 matches at 7 bases. From germline, CDR1 is LNHDA and CDR2 SQIVND (reference sequence). The V segment lost 3 bases and the J segment 5 bases; nucleotides outside the gene matches: 3. The CDR3 runs 13 residues. In nucleotides, the CDR3 is TGTGCCAGTAGTATGGACAGGAGTACTGAAGCTTTCTTT. Translation: CASSMDRSTEAFF.

This clonotype was observed a few times. The J gene is TRBJ2-5, the V gene TRBV7-2; 8 bases align to TRBD2. Unmatched junction bases numbered 15, after V lost 1 base and J lost 5 bases. Germline V CDR1 and CDR2: SGHTA, FQGNSA. The CDR3 length is 18 residues. The CDR3 sequence: CASSLELSGGPIRETQYF. CDR3 in DNA: TGTGCCAGCAGCTTAGAGTTGTCGGGAGGGCCAATCCGGGAGACCCAGTACTTC.

This clonotype was picked up many times. The chain uses TRBV20-1 and TRBJ2-1; the D is unclear. Trimming pared 4 bases from V and 6 bases from J, leaving 13 bases between. The CDR3 length is 13 residues. Germline V gene lookup returns CDR1 DFQATT and CDR2 SNEGSKA (reference sequence). Here the CDR3 reads CSAKDRLSNEQFF. In nucleotides, the CDR3 is TGCAGTGCTAAGGACCGCTTGTCCAATGAGCAGTTCTTC.

V is TRBV27 and J is TRBJ2-1; TRBD1 agrees at 9 bases. The ends lost 6 bases at V and 14 bases at J; junction bases unmatched: 14. This CDR3 comprises 14 residues. Per the germline V gene, CDR1 is MNHEY and CDR2 is SMNVEV (reference sequence). The CDR3 here is CASSLPADRGSKFF. In DNA form, the CDR3 reads TGTGCCAGCAGCTTACCGGCGGACAGGGGATCGAAGTTCTTC.

CDR3 in amino acids: CASSFVGVNAGELFF. CDR3 bases: TGTGCCAGCAGTTTTGTAGGGGTGAATGCCGGGGAGCTGTTTTTT. The rearrangement uses TRBV28 and TRBJ2-2, with D perhaps TRBD1 (5 bases). Germline V CDR1 and CDR2: MDHEN, SYDVKM. With 3 bases removed from V and 6 bases from J, the gap between germline ends came to 14 bases. This CDR3 is 15 amino acids long. Full variable domain (missing parts from reference TRBV28 and TRBJ2-2): DVKVTQSSRYLVKRTGEKVFLECVQDMDHENMFWYRQDPGLGLRLIYFSYDVKMKEKGDIPEGYSVSREKKERFSLILESASTNQTSMYLCASSFVGVNAGELFFGEGSRLTVL.

This clonotype counts as medium-sized (0.01 to 0.1%). The V call is TRBV6-4, the J call TRBJ2-2, with TRBD2 matching over 8 bases. The trim removed 5 bases at V and 4 bases at J, leaving 0 bases unmatched. Looked up from germline, CDR1 is MRHNA and CDR2 is SNTAGT. The CDR3 has 13 amino acids. CDR3 coding DNA: TGTGCCAGCAGTAGCGGGAGCACCGGGGAGCTGTTTTTT. It is translated as CASSSGSTGELFF.

With regard to this clonotype: A much larger clonotype is one base distant, so this may be a read error. This CDR3 fails to terminate in the conserved phenylalanine or tryptophan, so it likely reflects a read error. The chain combines TRBV28 with TRBJ2-1; D call uncertain. Looked up from germline, CDR1 is MDHEN and CDR2 is SYDVKM. V shed 6 bases and J shed 4 bases, with 7 bases lying between them. The CDR3 sequence is 12 residues long. The DNA for the CDR3 is TGTGCCAGCAGCTTAATTTACAATGAGCAGTTCTAC. Protein sequence: CASSLIYNEQFY.

V and J are TRBV27 and TRBJ1-2; D is unclear. Per germline, CDR1 MNHEY and CDR2 SMNVEV (reference sequence). This CDR3 has 13 amino acids. Trimming pared 2 bases from V and 8 bases from J, leaving 12 bases between. DNA for the CDR3: TGTGCCAGCAGTTTACCCGGGGTCCGCGGCTACACCTTC. Translating gives CASSLPGVRGYTF.

This clonotype showed up just a few times. Here the CDR3 reads CASSPPLANIQYF. The CDR3 DNA reads TGTGCCAGCTCACCACCGCTGGCAAACATTCAGTACTTC. V and J are TRBV18 and TRBJ2-4; D ambiguous. Germline V lookup: CDR1 KGHSH, CDR2 LQKENI. CDR3 length: 13 residues. Deletions cut 0 bases from V and 6 bases from J, with 6 bases between.

This clonotype was seen ten or more times. V usage is TRBV2 and J usage is TRBJ2-2; tentatively, D is TRBD2 (6 bases). The CDR3 is 13 amino acids. In germline, CDR1 is SNHLY, CDR2 FYNNEI. With 8 bases removed from V and 2 bases from J, the gap between germline ends came to 9 bases. The CDR3 region has the DNA TGTGCCAGCGTCGGGGGTAACACCGGGGAGCTGTTTTTT. It translates to CASVGGNTGELFF.